What follows are 28 T cell receptor beta chains derived from one specimen sequenced in a study of T cells in Graves' hyperthyroidism and ophthalmopathy. The CDR3 regions of TCR beta were amplified from RNA transcripts. HTBI primers were used for first-round RT-PCR of the TCR CDR3. TCRdb fed the multiplex PCR reads into MiXCR, producing one record per CDR3 protein. The top ten hold about 8.4% of the sample, which has about 720,000 distinct CDR3 sequences, about a sixth seen once. Sequenced material: blood. Every receptor here comes from a young man with Graves' hyperthyroidism.

This clonotype was observed a few times. The gene calls are TRBV20-1 and TRBJ2-1, with 7 nucleotides matching TRBD2. Germline V lookup: CDR1 DFQATT, CDR2 SNEGSKA (reference sequence). Unmatched junction bases numbered 9, after V lost 7 bases and J lost 6 bases. This CDR3 is built from 13 residues. CDR3 loop: CSGKAGSSNEQFF. The CDR3 DNA is TGCAGTGGTAAAGCGGGAAGCTCCAATGAGCAGTTCTTC.

Only a few counts were recorded for this clonotype. This chain connects TRBV27 to TRBJ2-7; D is unclear. V lost 8 bases and J lost 0, with 14 bases in between. The germline V gene has CDR1 MNHEY and CDR2 SMNVEV (reference sequence). The CDR3 totals 14 residues. The CDR3 is CASSRLGASYEQYF. In DNA form, the CDR3 reads TGTGCCAGCTCCCGATTAGGCGCCTCCTACGAGCAGTACTTC.

The chain uses TRBV9 and TRBJ2-1, with TRBD2 matching over 7 bases. The J segment lost 5 bases and the V segment lost 0 bases, leaving 5 bases of the junction unmatched. This CDR3 contains 15 residues. Per the germline V gene, CDR1 is SGDLS and CDR2 is YYNGEE. The CDR3 nucleotides read TGTGCCAGCAGCGTAGTTGGCGGGAGTAACAATGAGCAGTTCTTC. This translates into CASSVVGGSNNEQFF.

This clonotype was counted ten times or more. The rearrangement uses TRBV24-1 and TRBJ2-5; D possibly corresponds to TRBD1 (5 bases). Trimming pared 9 bases from V and 5 bases from J, leaving 21 bases between. Germline loops: CDR1 KGHDR, CDR2 SFDVKD. This CDR3 spans 15 amino acids. The DNA for the CDR3 is TGTGCCACCGATCTCCCCCCAGGGTTTGGGGAGACCCAGTACTTC. Protein: CATDLPPGFGETQYF.

The sample holds many counts of this clonotype. The chain employs TRBV2 and TRBJ2-1; a possible D gene is TRBD2 (6 bases). This CDR3 has 15 residues. V shed 7 bases and J shed 4 bases, with 17 bases lying between them. Germline CDR1 reads SNHLY; CDR2 reads FYNNEI. DNA of the CDR3: TGTGCCAGCATTCGGGACTCGGGCGTTTACAATGAGCAGTTCTTC. As protein: CASIRDSGVYNEQFF.

This clonotype was found many times. The CDR3 DNA reads TGTGCCAGCAGTCAGAGGAACACCATATATTTT. Its protein product is CASSQRNTIYF. The rearrangement uses TRBV28 and TRBJ1-3; D unclear. The CDR3 contains 11 residues. V lost 5 bases, J lost 7 bases, and 6 bases lay in between. Germline assignment: CDR1 MDHEN and CDR2 SYDVKM. The variable domain in full, completed from reference TRBV28 and TRBJ1-3, reads DVKVTQSSRYLVKRTGEKVFLECVQDMDHENMFWYRQDPGLGLRLIYFSYDVKMKEKGDIPEGYSVSREKKERFSLILESASTNQTSMYLCASSQRNTIYFGEGSWLTVV.

This clonotype has a count of ten or more. This chain uses TRBV29-1 with TRBJ2-5, with TRBD2 identical over 15 bases. Germline values: CDR1 SQVTM, CDR2 ANQGSEA. V gave up 4 bases and J gave up 4 bases; unmatched junction bases: 1. CDR3 length: 14 residues. In DNA form, the CDR3 reads TGCAGCGTTGGGACTAGCGGGAGGGGAGAGACCCAGTACTTC. This translates into CSVGTSGRGETQYF.

Only a few counts were recorded for this clonotype. The chain recombines TRBV5-1 with TRBJ2-3; 8 positions match TRBD1. The CDR3 length is 15 residues. Losses at the gene ends were 6 bases for V and 6 bases for J; bases not matched to a gene: 12. Germline V lookup: CDR1 SGHRS, CDR2 YFSETQ. CDR3 sequence reads: CASTTQTGEGDTQYF. CDR3 nucleotide sequence: TGCGCCAGCACCACCCAGACAGGGGAAGGGGATACGCAGTATTTT.

The CDR3 coding sequence is TGTGCCAGTGCGATCGGGAGAGCCAAAAACATTCAGTACTTC. Its protein product is CASAIGRAKNIQYF. V gene TRBV19 combines with J gene TRBJ2-4; a possible D gene is TRBD2 (6 bases). The CDR3 has 14 amino acids. Germline CDR1 reads LNHDA; CDR2 reads SQIVND (reference sequence). V was cut by 8 bases and J by 0 bases, with 11 bases left in between. The full variable domain, its missing parts supplied by reference TRBV19 and TRBJ2-4, is DGGITQSPKYLFRKEGQNVTLSCEQNLNHDAMYWYRQDPGQGLRLIYYSQIVNDFQKGDIAEGYSVSREKKESFPLTVTSAQKNPTAFYLCASAIGRAKNIQYFGAGTRLSVL.

In its sample, this clonotype was seen many times. The chain couples TRBV28 to TRBJ2-4; D not certain. Germline V gene sequence: CDR1 MDHEN, CDR2 SYDVKM. The CDR3 consists of 14 residues. Trimming took 4 bases from V and 6 from J, leaving 13 bases between them. The CDR3, as DNA: TGTGCCAGCAGTTCACCGGACGGATCAAACATTCAGTACTTC. Encoded protein: CASSSPDGSNIQYF. Full variable domain (remainder filled in from reference TRBV28 and TRBJ2-4): DVKVTQSSRYLVKRTGEKVFLECVQDMDHENMFWYRQDPGLGLRLIYFSYDVKMKEKGDIPEGYSVSREKKERFSLILESASTNQTSMYLCASSSPDGSNIQYFGAGTRLSVL.

This clonotype was found many times. J is TRBJ2-1 and V is TRBV20-1; 16 bases map to TRBD2. The junction had 5 bases not matched to a gene; V was cut back by 5 bases and J by 1 base. This CDR3 has 17 residues. Germline CDR1 and CDR2: DFQATT and SNEGSKA (reference sequence). CDR3: CSAQGLAGGHSYNEQFF. The CDR3 DNA is TGCAGTGCTCAGGGACTAGCGGGAGGGCATTCCTACAATGAGCAGTTCTTC.

This clonotype came up a few times. A much larger clone lies one base from this, so it may be a read error. V and J are TRBV28 and TRBJ2-1; maybe TRBD2 (6 bases). Per the germline V gene, CDR1 is MDHEN and CDR2 is SYDVKM. V lost 7 bases and J lost 0, with 13 bases in between. The CDR3 has 15 amino acids. The CDR3 bases are TGTGCCAGCACCATAGTGGGAGGCTCCTACAATGAGCAGTTCTTC. This sequence encodes CASTIVGGSYNEQFF.

This clonotype occurred many times. This sequence joins TRBV5-6 and TRBJ2-4; D is perhaps TRBD2 (5 bases). The CDR3 contains 12 residues. V lost 2 bases to trimming and J lost 6 bases, with 6 bases between them. Germline lookup yields CDR1 SGHDT and CDR2 YYEEEE. Here the CDR3 DNA reads TGTGCCAGCAGCTTCGGGGTAAACATTCAGTACTTC. It translates to CASSFGVNIQYF.

This clonotype was seen many times. This chain connects TRBV2 to TRBJ1-1; D is undetermined. This CDR3 has 13 amino acids. Deletions cut 6 bases from V and 3 bases from J, with 11 bases between. Germline CDR1 and CDR2: SNHLY and FYNNEI. The CDR3, as DNA: TGTGCCAGCAGCCTAATCAAGGACACTGAAGCTTTCTTT. This encodes CASSLIKDTEAFF.

This clonotype was counted ten times or more. The chain couples TRBV2 to TRBJ1-2; D is undetermined. Germline assignment: CDR1 SNHLY and CDR2 FYNNEI. V shed 11 bases and J shed 3 bases, with 16 bases lying between them. This CDR3 spans 13 amino acids. CDR3 amino acids: CAGRSSVDYGYTF. CDR3 DNA: TGTGCCGGAAGATCCTCAGTGGACTATGGCTACACCTTC.

This clonotype occurred a few times. The rearrangement joins TRBV6-1 to TRBJ1-1; TRBD1 might be the D (5 bases). Germline loops: CDR1 MNHNS, CDR2 SASEGT. Trimming removed 3 bases from V and 0 bases from J, with 14 bases in between. CDR3 size: 16 residues. The CDR3 coding sequence is TGTGCCAGCAGTGATATGCGAGCAGGGATGAACACTGAAGCTTTCTTT. It translates to CASSDMRAGMNTEAFF.

This clonotype was observed at least ten times. The V and J genes are TRBV3-1 and TRBJ2-1; 7 nucleotides line up with TRBD1. The ends lost 6 bases at V and 5 bases at J; junction bases unmatched: 13. The V gene's germline CDR1 is LGHDT and CDR2 YNNKEL (reference sequence). CDR3 length equals 16 residues. In nucleotides, the CDR3 is TGTGCCAGCAGGTCCCACAGGGGCAATATGGACAATGAGCAGTTCTTC. Translation: CASRSHRGNMDNEQFF.

This clonotype was found many times. The rearrangement links TRBV28 to TRBJ2-5; 11 bases fit TRBD2. Germline trimming cut 8 bases from V and 1 base from J; bases unmatched to any gene: 3. The V gene's germline CDR1 is MDHEN and CDR2 SYDVKM. The CDR3 extends over 14 amino acids. CDR3 DNA sequence: TGTGCCAGCTTAGGGACTAGCGGCCAAGAGACCCAGTACTTC. Amino acids: CASLGTSGQETQYF.

The V and J genes are TRBV12-3 or TRBV12-4 and TRBJ1-6; no clear D. Trimming cost V 6 bases and J 4 bases, with 7 bases left between them. This CDR3 is 13 amino acids long. CDR3 amino acids: CASSDGYNSPLHF. CDR3 bases: TGTGCCAGCAGCGACGGATATAATTCACCCCTCCACTTT.

This clonotype has a handful of counts. The V call is TRBV19, the J call TRBJ1-5; D is perhaps TRBD1 (6 bases). The CDR3 is 16 residues long. The germline CDR1 and CDR2 sequences are LNHDA and SQIVND (reference sequence). With 0 bases removed from V and 6 bases from J, the gap between germline ends came to 15 bases. The CDR3 loop is CASSIDRPGALQPQHF. The CDR3 nucleotides are TGTGCCAGTAGTATAGATCGGCCAGGGGCCCTTCAGCCCCAGCATTTT.

This clonotype occurred a few times. The rearrangement uses TRBV20-1 and TRBJ1-5; TRBD1 might be the D (6 bases). Trimming pared 3 bases from V and 0 bases from J, leaving 9 bases between. The CDR3 has 14 amino acids. CDR1 and CDR2 from the germline V gene are DFQATT and SNEGSKA (reference sequence). The CDR3 coding sequence is TGCAGTGCTAGGGACAGCTTTAGCAATCAGCCCCAGCATTTT. Translation gives CSARDSFSNQPQHF.

The chain employs TRBV4-1 and TRBJ2-7; 11 bases are shared with TRBD2. CDR1 is MGHRA and CDR2 is YSYEKL in the germline V gene. V dropped 4 bases and J dropped 5; count of bases not matched to a gene: 7. The CDR3 is 15 amino acids. CDR3: CASSLRTSGSHEQYF. The CDR3 DNA reads as TGCGCCAGCAGCCTTCGGACTAGCGGGTCCCACGAGCAGTACTTC.

This sequence joins TRBV7-2 and TRBJ2-6, with a weak D call TRBD1 (5 bases). Trimming stripped 5 bases from V and 0 bases from J, with 8 bases between. Germline CDR1 is SGHTA and CDR2 is FQGNSA. The CDR3 extends over 15 amino acids. CDR3 protein: CASSRTFSGANVLTF. Here the CDR3 DNA reads TGTGCCAGCAGCCGGACATTCTCTGGGGCCAACGTCCTGACTTTC. Based on the CDR3 plus reference TRBV7-2 and TRBJ2-6, the full variable domain is GAGVSQSPSNKVTEKGKDVELRCDPISGHTALYWYRQSLGQGLEFLIYFQGNSAPDKSGLPSDRFSAERTGGSVSTLTIQRTQQEDSAVYLCASSRTFSGANVLTFGAGSRLTVL.

The table lists this clonotype with many counts. The V call is TRBV18, the J call TRBJ2-5; unclear D gene. Germline V gene data show CDR1 as KGHSH and CDR2 as LQKENI. Trimming pared 3 bases from V and 0 bases from J, leaving 11 bases between. CDR3 size: 15 residues. As DNA, the CDR3 is TGTGCCAGCTCACCGCGGCTCCGGTACCAAGAGACCCAGTACTTC. Residues: CASSPRLRYQETQYF. The full variable domain, with the rest looked up from reference TRBV18 and TRBJ2-5, is NAGVMQNPRHLVRRRGQEARLRCSPMKGHSHVYWYRQLPEEGLKFMVYLQKENIIDESGMPKERFSAEFPKEGPSILRIQQVVRGDSAAYFCASSPRLRYQETQYFGPGTRLLVL.

Of note for this clonotype: This may be a read error: a much more frequent sequence differs by one nucleotide. The chain uses TRBV18 and TRBJ2-5; a possible D gene is TRBD2 (6 bases). Germline-derived CDR1 and CDR2 are KGHSH and LQKENI. The CDR3 is 14 amino acids. The CDR3 region is CANSPRDFGETQYF. In nucleotides, the CDR3 is TGTGCCAACTCACCACGGGACTTTGGGGAGACCCAGTACTTC.

This clonotype was seen ten or more times. This chain joins TRBV7-2 and TRBJ2-1; tentatively, D is TRBD2 (6 bases). Trimming pared 7 bases from V and 8 bases from J, leaving 18 bases between. Germline values: CDR1 SGHTA, CDR2 FQGNSA. The CDR3 is made up of 14 amino acids. The chain's CDR3 is CASMVTTSPHEQFF. CDR3 coding DNA: TGTGCCAGCATGGTAACGACTAGTCCCCATGAGCAGTTCTTC.

V and J are TRBV5-4 and TRBJ2-3; D tentatively reads TRBD1 or TRBD2 (5 bases each). In germline, CDR1 is SGHNT, CDR2 YYREEE (reference sequence). The CDR3 covers 14 residues. V dropped 0 bases and J dropped 7 bases, with 12 bases sitting between them. In DNA form, the CDR3 reads TGTGCCAGCAGCTTGGGTGGGACGGAAAATACGCAGTATTTT. It codes for CASSLGGTENTQYF.

This clonotype was detected ten times or more. This chain uses TRBV20-1 with TRBJ2-7; 13 bases fit TRBD2. Unmatched junction bases numbered 6, after V lost 2 bases and J lost 2 bases. The germline V gene encodes CDR1 DFQATT and CDR2 SNEGSKA (reference sequence). The CDR3 spans 16 residues. The CDR3 DNA reads as TGCAGTGCTAGAAGGACTAGCGGGAGAATCACCTACGAGCAGTACTTC. It codes for CSARRTSGRITYEQYF.